The 15 T cell receptor beta chains below were found in one sample sequenced in a study of T-cell reconstitution after alpha-beta-depleted transplantation in children. Unique molecular identifiers were incorporated during preparation of the TCRbeta library. Using its own MiXCR run on the PCR reads, TCRdb lists one record per CDR3 protein. The sample lists under 70,000 distinct CDR3 sequences; around 9.9% were seen once. The sample in question was PBMCs, obtained before TCRalphabeta/CD19-depleted stem cell transplant. The receptors were gathered from a boy younger than 18 with acute myeloid leukemia, due to receive a stem cell transplant.

This clonotype was recorded a few times. The chain recombines TRBV5-1 with TRBJ1-2; 9 nucleotides align to TRBD1. CDR1 and CDR2 from the germline V gene are SGHRS and YFSETQ. The length of the CDR3 is 14 residues. Trimming took 6 bases from V and 4 from J; bases not matched to a gene: 7. CDR3 DNA: TGCGCCAGCACCAAGGACAGGGGAGTCTATGGCTACACCTTC. Its translation is CASTKDRGVYGYTF.

This clonotype appeared many times. The chain recombines TRBV7-2 with TRBJ1-5; 7 nucleotides match TRBD1. The CDR3 has 17 amino acids. With V trimmed by 1 base and J by 1 base, 7 bases remained unmatched. In germline, CDR1 is SGHTA, CDR2 FQGNSA. In nucleotides, the CDR3 is TGTGCCAGCAGCTTAGGAAGTAAAGGGGGCAGCAATCAGCCCCAGCATTTT. This translates into CASSLGSKGGSNQPQHF.

This clonotype was observed a few times. This could be a read error, since a much larger clone is one nucleotide away. This chain connects TRBV5-1 to TRBJ2-7, with D unclear. Germline V gene sequence: CDR1 SGHRS, CDR2 YFSETQ. CDR3 size: 17 residues. Trimming removed 3 bases at V and 6 bases at J, with 25 bases between. In nucleotides, the CDR3 is TGCGCCAGCAGCTCTGGTGTTGCGGAACCCGTGCGGACCGAGCAGTACTTC. This sequence encodes CASSSGVAEPVRTEQYF.

This clonotype was observed a few times. The chain recombines TRBV20-1 with TRBJ2-3; 15 positions agree with TRBD2. J lost 4 bases, V lost 0 bases, and 5 bases had no gene match. Germline V gene lookup returns CDR1 DFQATT and CDR2 SNEGSKA (reference sequence). This CDR3 comprises 17 residues. The CDR3: CSARDLGLAGGPDTQYF. The CDR3 DNA is TGCAGTGCTAGAGACCTGGGACTAGCGGGAGGCCCAGATACGCAGTATTTT.

Many counts were recorded for this clonotype. This chain joins TRBV20-1 and TRBJ1-6, with 7 bases aligning to TRBD1. Trimming at V came to 6 bases and at J to 10 bases, leaving 12 bases not matched to a gene. Germline assignment: CDR1 DFQATT and CDR2 SNEGSKA (reference sequence). There are 14 residues in the CDR3. In DNA, the CDR3 is TGCAGTGCCTCATTCGTCCAGGGGGGATCACCCCTCCACTTT. Its protein is CSASFVQGGSPLHF.

At least ten counts were recorded for this clonotype. The chain has TRBV28 and TRBJ1-2; no firm D call. CDR1 and CDR2 (germline): MDHEN, SYDVKM. V was cut by 8 bases and J by 4 bases, with 8 bases left in between. The CDR3 length is 11 residues. In nucleotides, the CDR3 is TGTGCCAGCCAAACGACCTATGGCTACACCTTC. This sequence encodes CASQTTYGYTF.

This clonotype was detected ten times or more. Written as DNA, the CDR3 is TGTGCCAGCAGTATTACAGGGGGCGCTGGGGCCAACGTCCTGACTTTC. Translated, it gives CASSITGGAGANVLTF. The chain recombines TRBV27 with TRBJ2-6; 9 bases match TRBD1. This CDR3 spans 16 amino acids. Per germline, CDR1 MNHEY and CDR2 SMNVEV (reference sequence). J was trimmed by 2 bases and V by 5 bases; bases with no gene match: 4.

This clonotype was recorded at least ten times. The gene calls are TRBV24-1 and TRBJ2-2; D call uncertain. V lost 5 bases and J 5 bases, leaving 5 bases between the germline ends. Germline values: CDR1 KGHDR, CDR2 SFDVKD. The CDR3 covers 12 residues. CDR3 DNA: TGTGCCACCAGTGGTAATACCGGGGAGCTGTTTTTT. Amino acid sequence: CATSGNTGELFF.

There are a few counts of this clonotype. V and J are TRBV7-3 and TRBJ2-3; the D call may be TRBD1 or TRBD2 (6 bases each). The V end lost 5 bases, the J end lost 4 bases, and 13 bases lay between the germline ends. Germline-derived CDR1 and CDR2 are SGHTA and FQGTGA. CDR3 length: 14 residues. The CDR3 nucleotides read TGTGCCAGCAGCATTAACAGGGAGGCAGATACGCAGTATTTT. It encodes CASSINREADTQYF. Looking up the rest from reference TRBV7-3 and TRBJ2-3 gives the full variable domain: GAGVSQTPSNKVTEKGKYVELRCDPISGHTALYWYRQSLGQGPEFLIYFQGTGAADDSGLPNDRFFAVRPEGSVSTLKIQRTERGDSAVYLCASSINREADTQYFGPGTRLTVL.

Many counts were recorded for this clonotype. The chain links TRBV4-1 to TRBJ2-7; no clear D gene. Trimming took off 4 bases at V and 7 bases at J, with 20 bases between the two ends. Germline loops: CDR1 MGHRA, CDR2 YSYEKL. The CDR3 loop spans 15 amino acids. CDR3 region: CASSPTDVGSYEQYF. CDR3 sequence (DNA): TGCGCCAGCAGCCCGACCGACGTCGGTTCGTATGAGCAGTACTTC.

Many counts were recorded for this clonotype. The rearrangement links TRBV5-6 to TRBJ1-1, with D possibly TRBD1 on 5 matching bases. Trimming took off 0 bases at V and 2 bases at J, with 11 bases between the two ends. Germline V lookup: CDR1 SGHDT, CDR2 YYEEEE. The CDR3 is made up of 15 amino acids. In DNA form, the CDR3 reads TGTGCCAGCAGCTTGGTCCGACAGATAAACACTGAAGCTTTCTTT. Translation: CASSLVRQINTEAFF.

This clonotype showed up just a few times. The J gene is TRBJ2-4, the V gene TRBV5-1; D might be TRBD1 (5 bases). With 5 bases removed from V and 7 bases from J, the gap between germline ends came to 25 bases. Germline lookup yields CDR1 SGHRS and CDR2 YFSETQ. This CDR3 is built from 17 residues. CDR3 protein: CASRQRVQGGLENIQYF. CDR3 in DNA: TGCGCCAGCAGGCAACGGGTGCAGGGCGGCCTAGAGAACATTCAGTACTTC.

This chain links TRBV29-1 with TRBJ2-7, with TRBD2 as a possible D gene (7 bases). Trimming pared 4 bases from V and 0 bases from J, leaving 19 bases between. Per germline, CDR1 SQVTM and CDR2 ANQGSEA. The CDR3 loop spans 16 amino acids. The CDR3 loop is CSVVGGGSIISYEQYF. The CDR3 DNA follows: TGCAGCGTTGTTGGCGGGGGCTCGATTATCTCCTACGAGCAGTACTTC.

In its sample, this clonotype was seen a few times. A much larger clonotype is one base distant, so this may be a read error. The genes are TRBV21-1 and TRBJ1-2; whether TRBD1, the table's D call, matches the DNA was not checked. TRBV21-1 is a pseudogene locus. The CDR3 covers 17 residues. The CDR3 loop reads CASSPAESDRVRDGYTF. The DNA of the CDR3 is TGTGCCAGCAGTCCCGCAGAATCGGACAGGGTGCGAGATGGCTACACCTTC.

This clonotype appeared many times. V and J are TRBV28 and TRBJ2-7; TRBD2 matches 9 bases. Germline V CDR1 and CDR2: MDHEN, SYDVKM. After removal of 6 bases from V and 5 bases from J, the junction contained 8 bases not matched to a gene. The CDR3 has 14 amino acids. For the CDR3, the DNA is TGTGCCAGCAGGGAAGCGGGAGGTAAAAACGAGCAGTACTTC. This sequence encodes CASREAGGKNEQYF.